The present TCR beta chain was sequenced within a study of blood T cell repertoires in COVID-19. As for the study in general: Both acute and convalescent COVID-19 samples were obtained from the United States, Italy and Spain.

This clone was seen a few times. Measured with immunoSEQ multiplex PCR; TCRdb has only the in-frame clones, and not every one. The top ten clones hold 0.95% to 1.3% of a sample with more than 300,000 clones, 90% of them seen once. Seattle's cohort entered during active infection and was followed longitudinally. Germline loops: CDR1 SGDLS, CDR2 YYNGEE. The CDR3 length is 14 residues. V lost 0 bases, J lost 4 bases, and 3 bases stayed unmatched. Sequencing used peripheral blood. The rearrangement uses TRBV9 and TRBJ1-2; 7 bases agree with TRBD1. The receptor's source is a woman aged 40 to 55 with COVID-19, enrolled during active disease. The CDR3 loop reads CASSVGDSPYGYTF. The DNA of the CDR3 is TGTGCCAGCAGCGTAGGGGACAGTCCCTATGGCTACACCTTC. The variable domain in full, with the rest retrieved from reference TRBV9 and TRBJ1-2, is DSGVTQTPKHLITATGQRVTLRCSPRSGDLSVYWYQQSLDQGLQFLIQYYNGEERAKGNILERFSAQQFPDLHSELNLSSLELGDSALYFCASSVGDSPYGYTFGSGTRLTVV.